The clone carrying this T cell receptor beta chain was recorded a few times. These data are taken from a study of identical twins. Germline CDR1 is DFQATT and CDR2 is SNEGSKA (reference sequence). The CDR3 consists of 14 residues. A universal primer site was added by template switching, and unique molecular identifiers were carried by the cDNA. TCRdb used MiXCR to reprocess the 5' RACE reads, holding one entry per CDR3 protein. The profile shows roughly 280,000 distinct CDR3 sequences, roughly 9% of them singletons. These data also formed part of another study, on yellow fever vaccine responses in identical twins.

The clonotype originates from a woman younger than 30 in good health. Material for sequencing was CD8+ T cells sorted from blood. The rearrangement joins TRBV20-1 to TRBJ2-7; 14 bases agree with TRBD2. CDR3 coding DNA: TGCAGCTTGGGACTAGCGGGAGAGCTTTACGAGCAGTACTTC. It codes for CSLGLAGELYEQYF.